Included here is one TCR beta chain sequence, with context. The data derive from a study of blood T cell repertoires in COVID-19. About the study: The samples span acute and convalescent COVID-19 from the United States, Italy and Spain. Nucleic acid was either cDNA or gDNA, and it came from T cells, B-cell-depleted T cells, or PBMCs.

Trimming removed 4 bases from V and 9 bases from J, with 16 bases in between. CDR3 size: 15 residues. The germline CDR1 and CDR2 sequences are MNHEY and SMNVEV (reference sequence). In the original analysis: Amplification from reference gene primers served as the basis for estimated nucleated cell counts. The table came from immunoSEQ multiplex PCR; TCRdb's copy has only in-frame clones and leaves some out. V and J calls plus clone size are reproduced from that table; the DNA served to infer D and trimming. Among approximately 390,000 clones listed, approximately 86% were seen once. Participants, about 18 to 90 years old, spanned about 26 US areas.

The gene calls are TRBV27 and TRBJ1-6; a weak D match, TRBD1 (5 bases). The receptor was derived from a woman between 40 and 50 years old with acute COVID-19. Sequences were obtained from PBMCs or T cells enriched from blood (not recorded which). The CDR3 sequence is CASSSTALWGSPLHF. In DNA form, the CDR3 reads TGTGCCAGCAGTTCGACAGCTCTCTGGGGTTCACCCCTCCACTTT.